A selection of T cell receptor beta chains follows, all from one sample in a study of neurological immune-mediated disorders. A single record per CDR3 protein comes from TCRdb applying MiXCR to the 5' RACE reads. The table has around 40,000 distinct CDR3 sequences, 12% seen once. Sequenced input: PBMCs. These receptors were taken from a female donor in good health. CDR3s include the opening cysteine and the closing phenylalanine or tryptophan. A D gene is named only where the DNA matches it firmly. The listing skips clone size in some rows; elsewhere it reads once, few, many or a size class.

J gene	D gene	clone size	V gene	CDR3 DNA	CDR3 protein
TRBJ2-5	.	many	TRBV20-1	TGCAGTGTCGAGACCCGGGACTTCGCCCAAGAGACCCAGTACTTC	CSVETRDFAQETQYF
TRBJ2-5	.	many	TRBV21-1	TGTGCCAGCACGCCATACCAAGAGACCCAGTACTTC	CASTPYQETQYF
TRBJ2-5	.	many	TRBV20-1	TGCAGTGCTAGAGTACCTCTCGGCCAAGAGACCCAGTACTTC	CSARVPLGQETQYF
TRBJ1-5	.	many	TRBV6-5	TGTGCCAGCAGCCTCTGGATGGATAGCAATCAGCCCCAGCATTTT	CASSLWMDSNQPQHF
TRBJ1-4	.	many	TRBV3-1	TGTGCCAGCAGCCAAGTGGAAAAACTGTTTTTT	CASSQVEKLFF
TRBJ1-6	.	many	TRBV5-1	TGCGCCAGCAGCTTGGCAGGCGAAGGGGGATCACCCCTCCACTTT	CASSLAGEGGSPLHF
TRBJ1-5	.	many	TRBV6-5	TGTGCCAGCAGTTCCACCGCAGCCACAGGGTTCAATCAGCCCCAGCATTTT	CASSSTAATGFNQPQHF
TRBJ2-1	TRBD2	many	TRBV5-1	TGCGCCAGCAGCTTGGATGGTAGCGGGAGTTACAATGAGCAGTTCTTC	CASSLDGSGSYNEQFF
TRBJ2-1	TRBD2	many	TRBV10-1	TGCGCCAGCAGTCCCGGGACTAGCTACAATGAGCAGTTCTTC	CASSPGTSYNEQFF
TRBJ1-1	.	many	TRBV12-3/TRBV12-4	TGTGCCAGCAGCCCTCGGTCCGGGTTGGGGAACACTGAAGCTTTCTTT	CASSPRSGLGNTEAFF
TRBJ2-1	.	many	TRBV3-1	TGTGCCAGCAGCCTTAGAGGAGGGAGTAGGAATGAGCAGTTCTTC	CASSLRGGSRNEQFF
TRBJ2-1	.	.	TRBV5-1	TGCGCCAGCAGCTTGGGTGGGCCATACAATGAGCAGTTCTTC	CASSLGGPYNEQFF
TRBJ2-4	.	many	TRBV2	TGTGCCAGCAGCCAAACAGGGACCTTAGCCAAAAACATTCAGTACTTC	CASSQTGTLAKNIQYF
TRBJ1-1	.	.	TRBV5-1	TGCGCCAGCAGCTTCACAGGAATGAACACTGAAGCTTTCTTT	CASSFTGMNTEAFF
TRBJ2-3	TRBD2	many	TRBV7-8	TGTGCCAGCAGCTTCATACTCGTAGCGGGGGGGCCACCAGATACGCAGTATTTT	CASSFILVAGGPPDTQYF
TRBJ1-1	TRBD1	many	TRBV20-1	TGCAGTGCTGCGGACAGGGGGTATCTTGGGACTGAAGCTTTCTTT	CSAADRGYLGTEAFF
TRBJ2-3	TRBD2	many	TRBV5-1	TGCGCCAGCAGCTTGGCCCTTAGTAGCGGGAGGGCCGAGGGTAGGACAGATACGCAGTATTTT	CASSLALSSGRAEGRTDTQYF
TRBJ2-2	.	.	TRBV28	TGTGCCAGCAGTATCAGGGGAACCGGGGAGCTGTTTTTT	CASSIRGTGELFF
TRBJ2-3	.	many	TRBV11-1	TGTGCCAGCAGCTTCACAGGGAGCACAGATACGCAGTATTTT	CASSFTGSTDTQYF
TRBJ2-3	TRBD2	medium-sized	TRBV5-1	TGCGCCAGCAGCTTGGCGCTAGCGGGAAGGTCGTCGGGAGATACGCAGTATTTT	CASSLALAGRSSGDTQYF
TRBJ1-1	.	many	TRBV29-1	TGCAGCGTTGAGCCGATGCCCACCACTGAAGCTTTCTTT	CSVEPMPTTEAFF
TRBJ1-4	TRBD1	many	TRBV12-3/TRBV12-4	TGTGCCAGCAGTACTCCTACAGGGGGCGGGATCCCAAGGGAGAAACTGTTTTTT	CASSTPTGGGIPREKLFF
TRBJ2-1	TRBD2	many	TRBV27	TGTGCCAGCAGTTCGAACCGACTAGCGCCGGGAAACAATGAGCAGTTCTTC	CASSSNRLAPGNNEQFF
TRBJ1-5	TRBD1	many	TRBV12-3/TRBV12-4	TGTGCCAGCAGTTTGGGGACAGGGACAGATCAGCCCCAGCATTTT	CASSLGTGTDQPQHF
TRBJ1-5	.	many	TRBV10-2	TGCGCCAGCAGTGAGCCGGGCCATTATCAGCCCCAGCATTTT	CASSEPGHYQPQHF
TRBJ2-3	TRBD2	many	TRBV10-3	TGTGCCATCAGCTCTAGCGGGAGCGAACATACGCAGTATTTT	CAISSSGSEHTQYF
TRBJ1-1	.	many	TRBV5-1	TGCGCCAGCAGCTTCGAGAACACTGAAGCTTTCTTT	CASSFENTEAFF
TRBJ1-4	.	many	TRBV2	TGTGCCAGCAGTGAATCCTACGGATCAACTAATGAAAAACTGTTTTTT	CASSESYGSTNEKLFF
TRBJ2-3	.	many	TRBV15	TGTGCCACCAGCAGAGATCGAAGAGGGCTCACAGATACGCAGTATTTT	CATSRDRRGLTDTQYF
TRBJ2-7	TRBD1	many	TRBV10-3	TGTGCCACCAGAATGACAGGGGACTACGAGCAGTACTTC	CATRMTGDYEQYF
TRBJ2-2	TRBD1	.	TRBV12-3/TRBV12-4	TGTGCCATCAGTTTGGGGACAGGGTCAGGGGAGCTGTTTTTT	CAISLGTGSGELFF
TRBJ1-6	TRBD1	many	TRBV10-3	TGTGCCATCAGCCGCGGGACAGGGGATTCACCCCTCCACTTT	CAISRGTGDSPLHF
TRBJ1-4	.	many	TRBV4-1	TGCGCCAGCAGCCAAAGTCAGTATAATGAAAAACTGTTTTTT	CASSQSQYNEKLFF
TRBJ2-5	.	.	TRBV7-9	TGTGTCAGCCGAGGATCGGGTGTCAGTGGGAGTCTACACGAGACCCAGTACTTC	CVSRGSGVSGSLHETQYF
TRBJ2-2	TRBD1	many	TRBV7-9	TGTGCCAGCAGCAATGGACAGGGGTTTTACACCGGGGAGCTGTTTTTT	CASSNGQGFYTGELFF
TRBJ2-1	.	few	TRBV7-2	TGTGCCAGCAGCTACCGGGGGACTGCAGACAATGAGCAGTTCTTC	CASSYRGTADNEQFF
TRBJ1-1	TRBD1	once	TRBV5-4	TGTGCCAGCAGCTCGGACAGGGGGCTGAGGGACACTGAAGCTTTCTTT	CASSSDRGLRDTEAFF
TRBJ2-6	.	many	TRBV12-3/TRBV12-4	TGTGCCAGCAGCCCGTTGGGGGCTGGGGCCAACGTCCTGACTTTC	CASSPLGAGANVLTF
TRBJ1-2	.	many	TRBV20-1	TGCAGTGCTAGGCCGCTGAGCCGGTGGCAGGGCTACACCTTC	CSARPLSRWQGYTF